This is a list of T cell receptor beta chains from one sample in a study of cytomegalovirus exposure and HLA in healthy donors. Sequencing was performed with immunoSEQ multiplex PCR; in TCRdb, only in-frame clones are kept and a portion is missing. Here the sample spans approximately 95,000 clones, approximately 80% being singletons. The source material was PBMCs. These receptors were taken from a woman between 35 and 50 years old in good health and CMV-seropositive. CDR3s include the opening cysteine and the closing phenylalanine or tryptophan. Fields, in order: V gene, D gene, J gene, clone size, CDR3 protein, CDR3 DNA. A D gene is named only where the DNA matches it firmly. The size entry is marked missing in some rows and otherwise reads once, few, many or a size class.

v_gene: TRBV27; d_gene: TRBD2; j_gene: TRBJ2-7; abundance: .; CDR3aa: CASSLSGLAGGNFYEQYF; CDR3nt: TGTGCCAGCAGTTTATCCGGGCTAGCGGGAGGAAACTTCTACGAGCAGTACTTC
v_gene: TRBV5-5; d_gene: TRBD1; j_gene: TRBJ2-2; abundance: .; CDR3aa: CASSLQGDTGELFF; CDR3nt: TGTGCCAGCAGCTTACAGGGGGACACCGGGGAGCTGTTTTTT
v_gene: TRBV29-1; d_gene: .; j_gene: TRBJ2-7; abundance: few; CDR3aa: CSVGLYSYEQYF; CDR3nt: TGCAGCGTTGGGCTGTACTCCTACGAGCAGTACTTC
v_gene: TRBV4-2; d_gene: .; j_gene: TRBJ2-1; abundance: .; CDR3aa: CASSQDLTIQFF; CDR3nt: TGTGCCAGCAGCCAAGATCTAACTATCCAGTTCTTC
v_gene: TRBV6-1; d_gene: .; j_gene: TRBJ2-5; abundance: .; CDR3aa: CASSETGIGETQYF; CDR3nt: TGTGCCAGCAGTGAAACCGGGATAGGAGAGACTCAGTACTTC
v_gene: TRBV10-2; d_gene: TRBD1; j_gene: TRBJ1-2; abundance: .; CDR3aa: CASSSTGVLYGYTF; CDR3nt: TGCGCCAGCAGTAGTACAGGGGTATTATATGGCTACACCTTC
v_gene: TRBV19; d_gene: TRBD1; j_gene: TRBJ1-1; abundance: .; CDR3aa: CASSIDRGGTEAFF; CDR3nt: TGTGCCAGTAGCATTGACAGGGGAGGGACTGAAGCTTTCTTT
v_gene: TRBV7-9; d_gene: .; j_gene: TRBJ1-1; abundance: .; CDR3aa: CASSLEGKGTEAFF; CDR3nt: TGTGCCAGCAGCTTAGAGGGGAAGGGCACTGAAGCTTTCTTT
v_gene: TRBV9; d_gene: TRBD2; j_gene: TRBJ2-7; abundance: .; CDR3aa: CASSAAGTRSYEQYF; CDR3nt: TGTGCCAGCAGCGCCGCCGGGACTAGGTCCTACGAGCAGTACTTC
v_gene: TRBV7-9; d_gene: TRBD1; j_gene: TRBJ1-1; abundance: many; CDR3aa: CASSLGGTGGMRAFF; CDR3nt: TGTGCCAGCAGCTTAGGAGGGACAGGGGGTATGAGGGCTTTCTTT
v_gene: TRBV27; d_gene: .; j_gene: TRBJ1-1; abundance: .; CDR3aa: CASSLRGITEAFF; CDR3nt: TGTGCCAGCAGTTTGAGAGGTATCACTGAAGCTTTCTTT
v_gene: TRBV27; d_gene: TRBD1; j_gene: TRBJ2-7; abundance: .; CDR3aa: CASSTTLEGAKQYF; CDR3nt: TGTGCCAGCAGTACAACACTAGAGGGGGCGAAGCAGTACTTC
v_gene: TRBV6-5; d_gene: .; j_gene: TRBJ2-1; abundance: .; CDR3aa: CASSYSHSYNEQFF; CDR3nt: TGTGCCAGCAGTTACAGTCACAGCTACAATGAGCAGTTCTTC
v_gene: TRBV10-3; d_gene: TRBD1; j_gene: TRBJ1-3; abundance: .; CDR3aa: CAISENRGGNTIYF; CDR3nt: TGTGCCATCAGTGAGAACAGGGGAGGAAACACCATATATTTT
v_gene: TRBV6-1; d_gene: .; j_gene: TRBJ1-5; abundance: few; CDR3aa: CASSDTNPDQPQHF; CDR3nt: TGTGCCAGCAGCGACACCAACCCTGATCAGCCCCAGCATTTT
v_gene: TRBV29-1; d_gene: TRBD2; j_gene: TRBJ2-2; abundance: .; CDR3aa: CSVTGTSGRSGTGELFF; CDR3nt: TGCAGCGTAACAGGGACTAGCGGGAGATCGGGCACCGGGGAGCTGTTTTTT
v_gene: TRBV6-5; d_gene: TRBD1; j_gene: TRBJ1-1; abundance: few; CDR3aa: CASSYSAGGLGTEAFF; CDR3nt: TGTGCCAGCAGTTACTCGGCAGGGGGATTAGGTACTGAAGCTTTCTTT
v_gene: TRBV6-6; d_gene: TRBD1; j_gene: TRBJ1-1; abundance: .; CDR3aa: CASSKTGFEAFF; CDR3nt: TGTGCCAGCAGTAAGACAGGGTTTGAAGCTTTCTTT